This TCR beta chain was retrieved from a study of T cells in Graves' hyperthyroidism and ophthalmopathy (dated by TCRdb to about 2019). The study in broad terms: Peripheral blood was sampled at the time of initial diagnosis, prior to any treatment. Prospective prediction of ophthalmopathy was tested in an independent validation cohort of 18 to 20 hyperthyroidism patients and 17 patients who later progressed to ophthalmopathy. The study also compared thyroid tissue and blood T-cell repertoires from over 5 Graves' hyperthyroidism patients. The paper reports TCR Vbeta CDR3 sequencing of approximately 140 peripheral blood samples: around 45 ophthalmopathy, approximately 74 hyperthyroidism and approximately 17 progressor patients. A discovery cohort of about a hundred patients, 43 with Graves' ophthalmopathy and about 60 with stable Graves' hyperthyroidism, was used to find distinguishing TCR V-J signatures. Once sampling was done, hyperthyroidism patients were given methimazole at a starting dose of 30 mg daily, whereas ophthalmopathy patients were given high-dose intravenous methylprednisolone. The 75 to 100 discovery patients were randomly split 7:3 into training and test sets.

The CDR3 holds 12 amino acids from the cysteine to the phenylalanine. CDR3 DNA only is kept here, 36 bases in frame from base 1. A distance of 10 bases separates the germline ends of V and J, which lose 7 bases and 4 bases respectively. CDR1 and CDR2, looked up from the germline V gene, are SNHLY and FYNNEI. A patient counted as having stable Graves' hyperthyroidism if no progression to ophthalmopathy occurred over 18 months of follow-up. Hyperthyroidism patients were newly diagnosed, had a disease duration of under 2 months, and were aged 18 to 65 years. Exclusion was applied to patients with uncontrolled infections, other autoimmune diseases, pregnancy or lactation. Diagnoses were established on the basis of clinical symptoms, serum thyroxine and TRAb, thyroid ultrasound, and orbital computed tomography. PBMCs were separated from approximately 9.9 ml of fresh peripheral blood using Ficoll-Paque density gradient centrifugation. Total RNA was extracted using Trizol reagent, and RNA quality was assessed on an Agilent 2100 Bioanalyzer.

Amplification of TCR beta CDR3 regions was carried out from RNA transcripts. A first-round RT-PCR of the TCR CDR3 used the HTBI primer set with the Qiagen OneStep RT-PCR kit. A second multiplex PCR round built the libraries, followed by size selection and purification. Sequencing of the libraries was done on an Illumina HiSeq2000 using paired-end 100 bp reads. On the study's bioinformatics: SOAPnuke was used to process the raw data, throwing out any read that contained adapters or uncalled bases, had a mean Phred below 15, or lacked an exact constant-primer or identifier match. High-quality paired reads were merged with COPE v1.2.5, and unique nucleotide sequences were defined as clonotypes. MiTCR v1.1 was used to align clonotypes to the IMGT TRBV, TRBD and TRBJ reference segments. The analysis included only V-J combinations with a frequency above 0.0001, which together covered roughly 99% of the repertoires. A TCS score was defined as the ratio of F50 (clonal expansion) to E x V (chaos), with BLOSUM62-based TCRdist applied between CDR3 peptides within each V-J. Welch's t-statistics and random forest reduced approximately 520 V-J features to some 14, which were used in a naive Bayes classifier (R e1071). The Morisita-Horn index was used to measure how similar the thyroid and blood repertoires were. TCRdb ran its own pipeline on the public reads, namely fastp trimming at Q25 and MiXCR clone calling, and kept in-frame beta chains. CDR3 protein duplicates are merged, each entry listing the most common genes and DNA. TCRdb assigned the V and J calls; the authors' analysis was not used. For this sample the table gives around 700,000 distinct CDR3 sequences, of which just over 35% were detected only once. Around 30% of the sample is in the top ten clones.

For this clonotype: The specificity of this receptor is unknown. No much larger clone exists at a distance of one base, and base qualities are not known.

What the work shows at the level of the full study, not this receptor alone: Sample size was not statistically predetermined, and blinding of investigators to group allocation was not performed. Ophthalmopathy was separated from stable hyperthyroidism by a 13 V-J signature model, with over 85% sensitivity and 81% to 82% specificity obtained in cross-validation and 80%/75% obtained in testing. Blood samples also contained most of the expanded thyroid clonotypes (frequency above 0.001), which suggests that blood repertoires may reflect thyroid immune responses. In validation, progression to ophthalmopathy was predicted by the model with nearly 71% sensitivity and 72.22% specificity, a median of 6.5 months before onset.

Recombination joined TRBV2 with TRBJ1-2; the D gene cannot be resolved reliably. Material: blood. The clonotype was recovered from a woman in her thirties or forties with Graves' hyperthyroidism. The CDR3 has the sequence CASKGRIYGYTF. The sequenced DNA is TGTGCCAGCAAGGGCAGGATCTATGGCTACACCTTC. Where the CDR3 stops, the reference TRBV2 and TRBJ1-2 genes take over; the full variable domain is EPEVTQTPSHQVTQMGQEVILRCVPISNHLYFYWYRQILGQKVEFLVSFYNNEISEKSEIFDDQFSVERPDGSNFTLKIRSTKLEDSAMYFCASKGRIYGYTFGSGTRLTVV.